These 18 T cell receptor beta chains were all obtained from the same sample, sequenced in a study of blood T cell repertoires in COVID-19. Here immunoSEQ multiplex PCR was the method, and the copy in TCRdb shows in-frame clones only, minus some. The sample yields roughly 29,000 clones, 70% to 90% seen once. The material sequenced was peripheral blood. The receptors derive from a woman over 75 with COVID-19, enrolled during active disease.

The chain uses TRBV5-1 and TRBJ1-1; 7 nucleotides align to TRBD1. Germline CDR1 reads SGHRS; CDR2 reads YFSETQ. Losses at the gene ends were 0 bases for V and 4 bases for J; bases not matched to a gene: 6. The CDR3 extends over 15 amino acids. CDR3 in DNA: TGCGCCAGCAGCTTGGGACAACAGGGGAGCACTGAAGCTTTCTTT. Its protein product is CASSLGQQGSTEAFF.

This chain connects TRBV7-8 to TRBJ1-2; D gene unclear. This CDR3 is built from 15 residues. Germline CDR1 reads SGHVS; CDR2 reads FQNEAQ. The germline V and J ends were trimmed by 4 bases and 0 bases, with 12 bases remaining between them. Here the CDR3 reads CASSSAAATNYGYTF. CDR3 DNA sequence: TGTGCCAGCAGCTCTGCAGCGGCCACTAACTATGGCTACACCTTC.

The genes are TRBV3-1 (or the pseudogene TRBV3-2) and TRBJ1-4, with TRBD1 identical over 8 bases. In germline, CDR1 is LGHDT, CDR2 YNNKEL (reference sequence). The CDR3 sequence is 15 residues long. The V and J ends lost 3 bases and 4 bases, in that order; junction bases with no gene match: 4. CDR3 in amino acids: CASSHRTGSNEKLFF. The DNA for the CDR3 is TGTGCCAGCAGCCACCGGACAGGGAGTAATGAAAAACTGTTTTTT.

CDR3: CASMRDRLNTEAFF. Here the CDR3 DNA reads TGTGCCAGCATGAGGGACAGACTAAACACTGAAGCTTTCTTT. The chain carries TRBV27 and TRBJ1-1; 7 nucleotides agree with TRBD1. The CDR3 loop spans 14 amino acids. CDR1 MNHEY and CDR2 SMNVEV come from the germline V gene (reference sequence). V gave up 7 bases and J gave up 2 bases; unmatched junction bases: 7.

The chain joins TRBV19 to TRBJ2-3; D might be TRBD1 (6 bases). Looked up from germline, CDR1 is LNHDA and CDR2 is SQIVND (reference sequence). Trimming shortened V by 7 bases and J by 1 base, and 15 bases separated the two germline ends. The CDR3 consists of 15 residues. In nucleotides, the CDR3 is TGTGCCAGTACGACAGGTGGGGGTCGCACAGATACGCAGTATTTT. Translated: CASTTGGGRTDTQYF.

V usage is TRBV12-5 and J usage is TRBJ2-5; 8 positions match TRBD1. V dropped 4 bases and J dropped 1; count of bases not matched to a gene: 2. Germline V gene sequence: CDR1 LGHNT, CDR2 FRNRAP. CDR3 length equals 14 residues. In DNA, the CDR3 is TGTGCTAGTGGTTCACAGGGGGGCCAAGAGACCCAGTACTTC. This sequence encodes CASGSQGGQETQYF. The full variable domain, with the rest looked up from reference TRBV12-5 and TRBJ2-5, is DARVTQTPRHKVTEMGQEVTMRCQPILGHNTVFWYRQTMMQGLELLAYFRNRAPLDDSGMPKDRFSAEMPDATLATLKIQPSEPRDSAVYFCASGSQGGQETQYFGPGTRLLVL.

CDR3 region: CASSQSNYNSPLHF. CDR3 nucleotides: TGTGCCAGCAGCCAGAGTAACTATAATTCACCCCTCCACTTT. The chain combines TRBV14 with TRBJ1-6; D is unresolved. With 3 bases removed from V and 3 bases from J, the gap between germline ends came to 6 bases. CDR3 length: 14 residues. Germline V gives CDR1 SGHDN, CDR2 FVKESK. Complete variable domain (other parts from reference TRBV14 and TRBJ1-6): EAGVTQFPSHSVIEKGQTVTLRCDPISGHDNLYWYRRVMGKEIKFLLHFVKESKQDESGMPNNRFLAERTGGTYSTLKVQPAELEDSGVYFCASSQSNYNSPLHFGNGTRLTVT.

Written as DNA, the CDR3 is TGTGCTAGTGGTGTAATAACAGGGGCCGGGGAGCTGTTTTTT. It yields the protein CASGVITGAGELFF. The genes are TRBV12-5 and TRBJ2-2, with 7 nucleotides matching TRBD1. V was clipped by 5 bases and J by 6 bases; unmatched bases: 6. The length of the CDR3 is 14 residues. Germline V CDR1 and CDR2: LGHNT, FRNRAP.

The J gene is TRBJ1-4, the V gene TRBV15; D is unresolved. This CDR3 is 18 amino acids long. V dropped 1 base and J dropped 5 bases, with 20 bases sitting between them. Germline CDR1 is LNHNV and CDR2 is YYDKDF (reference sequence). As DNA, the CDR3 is TGTGCCACCAGCAGAGTCCCCATAGGACGGCGAGGGAATGAAAAACTGTTTTTT. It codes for CATSRVPIGRRGNEKLFF. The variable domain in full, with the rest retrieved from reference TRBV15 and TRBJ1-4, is DAMVIQNPRYQVTQFGKPVTLSCSQTLNHNVMYWYQQKSSQAPKLLFHYYDKDFNNEADTPDNFQSRRPNTSFCFLDIRSPGLGDTAMYLCATSRVPIGRRGNEKLFFGSGTQLSVL.

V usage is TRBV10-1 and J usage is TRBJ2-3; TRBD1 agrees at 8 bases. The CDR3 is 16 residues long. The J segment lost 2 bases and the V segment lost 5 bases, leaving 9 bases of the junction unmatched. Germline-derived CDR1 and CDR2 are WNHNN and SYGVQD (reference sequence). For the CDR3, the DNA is TGCGCCAGCAGTCCCTGCGACAGGGGAGTCACAGATACGCAGTATTTT. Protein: CASSPCDRGVTDTQYF.

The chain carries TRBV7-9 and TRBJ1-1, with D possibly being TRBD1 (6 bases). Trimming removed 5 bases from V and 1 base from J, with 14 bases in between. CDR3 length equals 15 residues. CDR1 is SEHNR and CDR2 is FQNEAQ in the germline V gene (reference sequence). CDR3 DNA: TGTGCCAGCAGCCCCCTTGGGGGCGCGAACACTGAAGCTTTCTTT. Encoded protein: CASSPLGGANTEAFF.

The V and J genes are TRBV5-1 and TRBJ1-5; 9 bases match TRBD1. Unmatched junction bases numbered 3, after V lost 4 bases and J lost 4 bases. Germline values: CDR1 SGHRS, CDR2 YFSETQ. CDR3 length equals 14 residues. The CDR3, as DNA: TGCGCCAGCAGCCTAGGGACAGGGAATCAGCCCCAGCATTTT. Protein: CASSLGTGNQPQHF.

The CDR3 spells CASSLGTAQETQYF. The DNA for the CDR3 is TGCGCCAGCAGCCTCGGGACTGCCCAAGAGACCCAGTACTTC. The rearrangement joins TRBV4-1 to TRBJ2-5; tentative D call: TRBD2 (6 bases). Germline assignment: CDR1 MGHRA and CDR2 YSYEKL. V was shortened by 4 bases and J by 1 base, with 10 bases between the two germline ends. The CDR3 totals 14 residues.

This CDR3 reads CASSSTGENSPLHF. The CDR3, as DNA: TGTGCCAGCAGCTCTACAGGGGAGAATTCACCCCTCCACTTT. V gene TRBV13 combines with J gene TRBJ1-6; 7 nucleotides match TRBD1. Trimming removed 4 bases from V and 7 bases from J; junction bases left unmatched: 4. The CDR3 contains 14 residues. Germline V CDR1 and CDR2: PRHDT, FYEKMQ (reference sequence).

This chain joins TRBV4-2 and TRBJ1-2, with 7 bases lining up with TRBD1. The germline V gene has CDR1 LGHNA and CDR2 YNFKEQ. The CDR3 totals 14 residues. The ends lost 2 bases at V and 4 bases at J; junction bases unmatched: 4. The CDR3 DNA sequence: TGTGCCAGCAGCCAATCGACAGGGCCCTATGGCTACACCTTC. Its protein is CASSQSTGPYGYTF.

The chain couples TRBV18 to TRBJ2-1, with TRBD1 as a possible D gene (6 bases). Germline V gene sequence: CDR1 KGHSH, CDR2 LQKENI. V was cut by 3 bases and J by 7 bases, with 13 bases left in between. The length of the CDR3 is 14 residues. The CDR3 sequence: CASSPFSGTNEQFF. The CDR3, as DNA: TGTGCCAGCTCACCTTTTTCCGGGACAAATGAGCAGTTCTTC.

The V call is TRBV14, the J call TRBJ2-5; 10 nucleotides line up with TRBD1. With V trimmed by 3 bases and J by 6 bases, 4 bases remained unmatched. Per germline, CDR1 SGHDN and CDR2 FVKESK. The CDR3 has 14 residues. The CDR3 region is CASSQDRGLKTQYF. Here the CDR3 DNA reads TGTGCCAGCAGCCAGGACAGGGGGTTAAAGACCCAGTACTTC.

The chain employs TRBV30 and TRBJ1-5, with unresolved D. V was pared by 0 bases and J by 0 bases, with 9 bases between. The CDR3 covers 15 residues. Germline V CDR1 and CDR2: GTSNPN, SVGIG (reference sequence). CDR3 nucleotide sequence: TGTGCCTGGAGTGTAACCAGGTCTAGCAATCAGCCCCAGCATTTT. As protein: CAWSVTRSSNQPQHF.